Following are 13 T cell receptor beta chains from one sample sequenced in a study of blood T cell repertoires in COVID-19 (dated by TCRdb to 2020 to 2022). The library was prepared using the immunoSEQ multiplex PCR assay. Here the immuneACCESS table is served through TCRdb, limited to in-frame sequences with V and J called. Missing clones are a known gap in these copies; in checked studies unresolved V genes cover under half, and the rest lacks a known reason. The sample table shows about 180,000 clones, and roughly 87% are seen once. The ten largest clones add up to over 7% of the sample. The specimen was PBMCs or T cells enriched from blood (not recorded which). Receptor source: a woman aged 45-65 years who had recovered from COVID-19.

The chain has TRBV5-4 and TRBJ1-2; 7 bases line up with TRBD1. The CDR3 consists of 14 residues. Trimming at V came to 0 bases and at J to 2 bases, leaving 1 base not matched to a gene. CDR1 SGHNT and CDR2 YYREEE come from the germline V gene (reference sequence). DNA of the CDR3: TGTGCCAGCAGCTTGGGACAGGGCAACTATGGCTACACCTTC. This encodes CASSLGQGNYGYTF.

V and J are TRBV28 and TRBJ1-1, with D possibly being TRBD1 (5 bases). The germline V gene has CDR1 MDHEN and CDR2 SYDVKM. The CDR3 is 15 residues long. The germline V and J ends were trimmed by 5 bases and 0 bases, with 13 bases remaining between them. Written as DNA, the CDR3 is TGTGCCAGCAGTATGACAGTTATCATGAACACTGAAGCTTTCTTT. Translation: CASSMTVIMNTEAFF.

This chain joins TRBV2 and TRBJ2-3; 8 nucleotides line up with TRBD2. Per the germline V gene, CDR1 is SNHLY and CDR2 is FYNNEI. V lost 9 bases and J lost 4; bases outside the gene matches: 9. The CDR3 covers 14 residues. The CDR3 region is CASRPGLGSDTQYF. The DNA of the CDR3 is TGTGCCAGTAGACCGGGACTAGGGTCAGATACGCAGTATTTT.

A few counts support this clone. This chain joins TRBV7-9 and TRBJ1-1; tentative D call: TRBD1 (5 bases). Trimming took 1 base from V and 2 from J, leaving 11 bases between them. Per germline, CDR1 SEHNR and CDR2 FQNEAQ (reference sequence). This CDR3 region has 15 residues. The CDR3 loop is CASSLEGRANTEAFF. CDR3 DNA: TGTGCCAGCAGCTTAGAGGGCAGGGCCAACACTGAAGCTTTCTTT. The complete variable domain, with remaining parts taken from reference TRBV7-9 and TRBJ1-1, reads DTGVSQNPRHKITKRGQNVTFRCDPISEHNRLYWYRQTLGQGPEFLTYFQNEAQLEKSRLLSDRFSAERPKGSFSTLEIQRTEQGDSAMYLCASSLEGRANTEAFFGQGTRLTVV.

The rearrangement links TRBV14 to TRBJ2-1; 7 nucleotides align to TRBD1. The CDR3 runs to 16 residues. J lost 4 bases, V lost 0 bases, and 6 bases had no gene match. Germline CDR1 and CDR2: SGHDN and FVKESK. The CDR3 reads CASSQDRGQIYNEQFF. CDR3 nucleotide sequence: TGTGCCAGCAGCCAAGATCGGGGACAGATTTACAATGAGCAGTTCTTC.

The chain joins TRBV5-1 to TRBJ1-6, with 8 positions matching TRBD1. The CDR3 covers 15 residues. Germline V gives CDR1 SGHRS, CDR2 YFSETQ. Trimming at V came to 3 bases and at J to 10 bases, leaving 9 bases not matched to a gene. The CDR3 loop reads CASSSDRALVSPLHF. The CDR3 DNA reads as TGCGCCAGCAGCTCGGACAGGGCCCTCGTGTCACCCCTCCACTTT. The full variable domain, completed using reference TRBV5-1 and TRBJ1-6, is KAGVTQTPRYLIKTRGQQVTLSCSPISGHRSVSWYQQTPGQGLQFLFEYFSETQRNKGNFPGRFSGRQFSNSRSEMNVSTLELGDSALYLCASSSDRALVSPLHFGNGTRLTVT.

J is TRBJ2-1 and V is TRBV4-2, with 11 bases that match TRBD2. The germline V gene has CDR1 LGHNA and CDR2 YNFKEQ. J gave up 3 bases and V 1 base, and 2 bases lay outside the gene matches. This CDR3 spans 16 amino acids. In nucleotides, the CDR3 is TGTGCCAGCAGCCAAGTTGGGACTAGCGGCTACAATGAGCAGTTCTTC. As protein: CASSQVGTSGYNEQFF.

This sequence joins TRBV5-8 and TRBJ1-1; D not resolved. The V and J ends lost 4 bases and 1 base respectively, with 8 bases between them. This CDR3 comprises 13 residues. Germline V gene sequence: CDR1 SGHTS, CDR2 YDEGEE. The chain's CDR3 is CASSHGWNTEAFF. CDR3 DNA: TGTGCCAGCAGCCATGGCTGGAACACTGAAGCTTTCTTT.

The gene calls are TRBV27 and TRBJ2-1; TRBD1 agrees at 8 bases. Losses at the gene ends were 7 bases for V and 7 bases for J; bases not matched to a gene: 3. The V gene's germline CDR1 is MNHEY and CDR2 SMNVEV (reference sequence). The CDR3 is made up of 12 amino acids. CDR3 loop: CASTDRGNEQFF. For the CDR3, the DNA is TGTGCCAGCACCGACAGGGGAAATGAGCAGTTCTTC.

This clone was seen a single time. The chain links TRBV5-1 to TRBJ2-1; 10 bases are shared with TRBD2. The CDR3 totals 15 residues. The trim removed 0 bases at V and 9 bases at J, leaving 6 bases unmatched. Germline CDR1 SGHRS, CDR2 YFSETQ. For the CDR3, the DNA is TGCGCCAGCAGCTTGGCGGCTAGCGGGAGCGGTGAGCAGTTCTTC. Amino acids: CASSLAASGSGEQFF.

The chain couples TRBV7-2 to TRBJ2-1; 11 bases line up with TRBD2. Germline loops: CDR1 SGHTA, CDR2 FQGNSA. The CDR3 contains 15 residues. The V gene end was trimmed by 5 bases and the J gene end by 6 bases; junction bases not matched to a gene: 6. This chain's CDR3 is CASSKPGTSGNEQFF. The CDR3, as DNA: TGTGCCAGCAGCAAACCCGGGACTAGCGGCAATGAGCAGTTCTTC.

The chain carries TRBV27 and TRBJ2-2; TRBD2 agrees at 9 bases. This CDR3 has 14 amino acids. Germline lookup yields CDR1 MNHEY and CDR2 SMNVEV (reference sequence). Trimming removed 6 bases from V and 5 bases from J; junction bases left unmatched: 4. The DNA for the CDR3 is TGTGCCAGCAGAATAGCGGGAGCTACCGGGGAGCTGTTTTTT. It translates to CASRIAGATGELFF.

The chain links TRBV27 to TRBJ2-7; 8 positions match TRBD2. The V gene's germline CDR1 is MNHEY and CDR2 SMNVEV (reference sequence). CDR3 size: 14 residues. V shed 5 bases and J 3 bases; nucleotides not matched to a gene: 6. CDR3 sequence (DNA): TGTGCCAGCAGTACCTCGGGACTAGTCTACGAGCAGTACTTC. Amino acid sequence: CASSTSGLVYEQYF.